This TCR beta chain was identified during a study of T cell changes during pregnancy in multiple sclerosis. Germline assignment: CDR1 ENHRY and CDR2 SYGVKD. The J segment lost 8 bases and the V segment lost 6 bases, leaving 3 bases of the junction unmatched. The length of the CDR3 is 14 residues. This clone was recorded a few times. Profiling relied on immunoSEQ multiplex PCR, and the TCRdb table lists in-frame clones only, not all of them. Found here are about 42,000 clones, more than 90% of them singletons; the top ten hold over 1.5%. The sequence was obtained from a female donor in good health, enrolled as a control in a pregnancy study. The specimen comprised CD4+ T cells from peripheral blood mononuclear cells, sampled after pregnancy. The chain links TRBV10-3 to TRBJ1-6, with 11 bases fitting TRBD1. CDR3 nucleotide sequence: TGTGCCATCAGGCCGGGACAGGGGGATTCACCCCTCCACTTT. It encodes CAIRPGQGDSPLHF.